This T cell receptor (beta chain) was retrieved from a study of blood T cell repertoires in COVID-19. The CDR3 has 15 residues. CDR1 is LGHNA, CDR2 YSLEER, per germline. J gave up 5 bases and V 4 bases, and 8 bases lay outside the gene matches. The table lists this clone with many counts. Source study methods: Quantification of nucleated cells was approximated via reference gene primer amplification. Repertoires were generated with immunoSEQ multiplex PCR, while TCRdb's copy carries only in-frame clones and drops some. V and J calls and clone size are as listed in that table; D and trimming were resolved from the DNA. This sample has some 240,000 clones, with 88% found just once.

This receptor was identified in a woman in her seventies with COVID-19, enrolled during active disease. Specimen: peripheral blood. The chain combines TRBV4-3 with TRBJ2-5, with 9 positions matching TRBD2. The CDR3 sequence: CASSLRWAGGETQYF. As DNA, the CDR3 is TGCGCCAGCAGCCTGCGTTGGGCGGGAGGGGAGACCCAGTACTTC.